The source of this TCR beta chain is a study of vaccination and CD4 T cells after COVID-19 (dated by TCRdb to about 2022). Describing the broader study: SARS-CoV-2 positivity had been established in the convalescent patients by nasal swab PCR, and mild disease was recorded in roughly ten of these patients and severe disease in one. The convalescent cohort included six males and four females, with two Hispanic individuals, seven Caucasians, two Asians and one multiracial person. Participants got two doses of the Pfizer-BioNTech BNT162b2 vaccine (n=8) or two doses of the Moderna mRNA-1273 vaccine (n=2). Post-COVID blood samples were collected from convalescent patients a median of roughly 100 days after diagnosis, with a range of roughly 30 to 170 days. Post-vaccine blood samples were taken a median of approximately 70 days after the second vaccine dose, with a range of 14 to 241 days. Overlapping spike peptide pools from SARS-CoV-2 and from the common cold coronaviruses HCoV-NL63, HCoV-OC43 and HCoV-229E were used as culture stimuli. Control cultures received a CEFX viral epitope pool as the positive control, an HIV-1 Nef peptide pool as the negative control, or no peptide. In about 11 COVID-19 convalescent patients and several infection-naive healthy vaccine recipients, the spike-specific CD4+ TCR repertoire before mRNA vaccination was compared with the repertoire after mRNA vaccination. The full study reports these points: Among convalescent patients, a median about 86% of the SARS-CoV-2-reactive clones seen after vaccination appeared only after vaccination, which suggests priming specific to the vaccine. Although the median number of SARS-CoV-2-reactive clonotypes went up from roughly 19 after infection to 35 to 40 after vaccination, the increase was not significant. Only a relatively small number of convalescent patients were included in the study, and early timepoints following natural infection were not analyzed. Of the vaccine-specific clones in convalescent patients, 304 of 307, or nearly all, reacted only to SARS-CoV-2 spike and did not cross-react with common cold coronaviruses.

In the case of this clonotype: No cognate antigen has been identified for it. No clone much larger than this one lies a single base away; base qualities are absent.

Preparation of the library involved PCR. DNA from cultured CD4+ T cells was subjected to TCR sequencing with the Oncomine TCR Beta short-read assay at the Johns Hopkins FTIC core. Genomic DNA was extracted from the cultured CD4+ T cells with the QIAamp micro DNA kit. Oncomine TCR Beta libraries from cultured CD4+ T cells were pooled with unique dual indexes and sequenced on an Illumina iSeq 100. In the authors' own workflow: Non-productive sequences were removed, and CDR3s not starting with C, not ending with F or W, or shorter than 7 amino acids were discarded. Antigen-specific clonotypes were identified using the MANAFEST web application through comparison of peptide-stimulated wells with reference and other culture wells. For a clone to be called positive, the clone needed an FDR below 0.05, an odds ratio above 5, and a productive frequency above 0.1% in at least two of three replicate wells. Clonotypes that were significantly expanded in both SARS-CoV-2 spike wells and at least one common cold coronavirus spike condition were defined as cross-reactive. CDR3 homology was assessed with Levenshtein distances (stringdist) and unrooted phylogenetic trees (ape) in R version 3.6.1. TCRdb cleaned the public reads at Q25 with fastp, built clones with MiXCR and kept in-frame beta chains. All rows with the same CDR3 protein become a single entry with the most common DNA and genes. None of the V and J calls come from the authors' own analysis; TCRdb made them. The sample contains approximately 3,000 distinct CDR3 sequences, 45% to 50% of them found a single time. 18% of the sample rests with the top ten.

The treatment or condition tag for this specimen amounts to: roughly 10-day PBMC culture with coronavirus spike peptide pools or control peptides (ViraFEST assay). The study used the ViraFEST assay, which expanded antigen-specific T cells with peptide pools and then identified expanded clonotypes by TCR sequencing. The convalescent patients' positive SARS-CoV-2 PCR tests were from March to December 2020, which was before the Alpha, Beta and Delta variants emerged in the United States. Each well held 2.2 million or so PBMCs cultured in IMDM containing roughly 5% human AB serum and around 9.2 IU/ml IL-2, with about 10 ug/ml peptide pools added. Half of the culture medium was replaced with fresh IL-2-containing medium on days 3 and 7. CD4+ T cells were isolated after less than twelve days of culture through negative selection using the EasySep CD4+ T cell isolation kit. Ficoll-Paque Plus gradient centrifugation was used to isolate PBMCs from whole blood, and the isolated PBMCs were then either used fresh or cryopreserved at -140C. Triplicate wells were generally used for each culture condition.

Cut back by 1 base and 7 bases, the V and J ends lie 6 bases apart. CDR1 and CDR2, per the germline V gene (reference sequence), are SEHNR and FQNEAQ. The CDR3 spans 12 residues, from the cysteine through the phenylalanine. Solely the CDR3 DNA is kept, with 36 bases framed from the first base. This clonotype originated in a human donor who had recovered from COVID-19. In this chain, TRBV7-9 is recombined with TRBJ2-3, with the D gene not clear enough to name. The specimen sequenced was CD4+ T cells from blood, cultured in vitro. At the DNA level, the sequence is TGTGCCAGCAGCTTAGACGGTTATACGCAGTATTTT. Its protein product is CASSLDGYTQYF. Extended through the reference TRBV7-9 and TRBJ2-3 proteins, this CDR3 yields the full variable domain: DTGVSQNPRHKITKRGQNVTFRCDPISEHNRLYWYRQTLGQGPEFLTYFQNEAQLEKSRLLSDRFSAERPKGSFSTLEIQRTEQGDSAMYLCASSLDGYTQYFGPGTRLTVL.